Below are 12 T cell receptor beta chains sequenced from a single sample in a study of Graves' ophthalmopathy and Graves' hyperthyroidism. RNA transcripts yielded amplified TCR beta CDR3 regions. HTBI primers served in a first-round RT-PCR, which a second-round multiplex PCR followed. TCRdb re-analysed the multiplex PCR reads in MiXCR, keeping a single row per CDR3 protein. There are hundreds of thousands of distinct CDR3 sequences in the sample; more than 20% occur only once, and under 3% lies in the top ten. The sequenced sample was peripheral blood. The receptors here all came from a woman aged 18-29 years with stable Graves' hyperthyroidism.

The CDR3 region has the DNA TGCGCCAGCAGCCAAGATGGCCAGACGTCTCGGGAGCAGTACTTC. Its protein is CASSQDGQTSREQYF. This chain joins TRBV4-1 and TRBJ2-7; D unclear. Looked up from germline, CDR1 is MGHRA and CDR2 is YSYEKL. Trimming stripped 0 bases from V and 7 bases from J, with 16 bases between. There are 15 residues in the CDR3.

This clonotype was recorded many times. The chain combines TRBV28 with TRBJ1-1; possibly TRBD1 for D (5 bases). The CDR3 has 13 amino acids. V was shortened by 5 bases and J by 6 bases, with 13 bases between the two germline ends. Germline V gives CDR1 MDHEN, CDR2 SYDVKM. The chain's CDR3 is CASSVTGVPEAFF. DNA for the CDR3: TGTGCCAGCAGTGTAACAGGAGTCCCTGAAGCTTTCTTT.

Regarding this clonotype: A much larger clone sits a single nucleotide away, making a read error possible. The chain carries TRBV11-2 and TRBJ1-2; D unclear. Germline-derived CDR1 and CDR2 are SGHAT and FQNNGV. This CDR3 is 14 amino acids long. In nucleotides, the CDR3 is TGTGCCAGCAGCTCCCCGACAAGTCGGTATGGCTTCACCTTC. Protein sequence: CASSSPTSRYGFTF.

This clonotype was recorded a few times. The chain recombines TRBV7-9 with TRBJ2-5; the match to TRBD1 covers 8 bases. Germline V lookup: CDR1 SEHNR, CDR2 FQNEAQ (reference sequence). V gave up 4 bases and J gave up 10 bases; unmatched junction bases: 17. The CDR3 consists of 16 residues. The CDR3 DNA reads TGTGCCAGCAGCTACTTTTCGGACAGGGCCGGCGGTGGCCAGTACTTC. It specifies CASSYFSDRAGGGQYF.

Many counts were recorded for this clonotype. This chain joins TRBV6-1 and TRBJ2-5; TRBD2 is a possible D gene (5 bases). This CDR3 spans 17 amino acids. Per the germline V gene, CDR1 is MNHNS and CDR2 is SASEGT. Deletions cut 2 bases from V and 5 bases from J, with 21 bases between. CDR3 bases: TGTGCCAGCAGTGAAAAGCCGCTAGCAGGCAGATCGGAGACCCAGTACTTC. Protein sequence: CASSEKPLAGRSETQYF.

The chain couples TRBV18 to TRBJ2-3; 9 bases match TRBD2. Germline CDR1 is KGHSH and CDR2 is LQKENI. This CDR3 has 16 residues. Losses at the gene ends were 0 bases for V and 5 bases for J; bases not matched to a gene: 6. Here the CDR3 DNA reads TGTGCCAGCTCACCACCGCTGCGGGAGGGCCGAGATACGCAGTATTTT. The encoded protein is CASSPPLREGRDTQYF.

There are many counts of this clonotype. The gene calls are TRBV11-2 and TRBJ1-1; the match to TRBD1 covers 7 bases. Germline values: CDR1 SGHAT, CDR2 FQNNGV. The length of the CDR3 is 16 residues. After removal of 5 bases from V and 1 base from J, the junction contained 10 bases not matched to a gene. The CDR3 sequence: CASSPITDRPNTEAFF. CDR3 coding DNA: TGTGCCAGCAGCCCCATTACGGACAGGCCGAACACTGAAGCTTTCTTT.

The rearrangement uses TRBV12-3 or TRBV12-4 and TRBJ1-5; D possibly corresponds to TRBD1 (5 bases). CDR3 size: 18 residues. V was pared by 4 bases and J by 0 bases, with 19 bases between. The CDR3 bases are TGTGCCAGCAGTTCCTGGCGGGGTGGGGGATATAGCAATCAGCCCCAGCATTTT. Translated: CASSSWRGGGYSNQPQHF.

This clonotype was seen many times. CDR3 DNA sequence: TGCAGCGTAAACGGACCCGGTGGCTCCTACGAGCAGTACTTC. Its translation: CSVNGPGGSYEQYF. The chain joins TRBV29-1 to TRBJ2-7; D is unresolved. With 6 bases removed from V and 0 bases from J, the gap between germline ends came to 15 bases. In germline, CDR1 is SQVTM, CDR2 ANQGSEA. The CDR3 sequence is 14 residues long.

The gene calls are TRBV18 and TRBJ1-2, with D possibly TRBD1 on 5 matching bases. The V gene lost 3 bases and the J gene lost 4 bases, with 12 bases spanning the gap. CDR3 length equals 14 residues. Germline V lookup: CDR1 KGHSH, CDR2 LQKENI. The CDR3 nucleotides are TGTGCCAGCTCACCCGGGACGGCGCTCTATGGCTACACCTTC. Its protein is CASSPGTALYGYTF. The full variable domain, in which reference TRBV18 and TRBJ1-2 provide the parts outside the CDR3, is NAGVMQNPRHLVRRRGQEARLRCSPMKGHSHVYWYRQLPEEGLKFMVYLQKENIIDESGMPKERFSAEFPKEGPSILRIQQVVRGDSAAYFCASSPGTALYGYTFGSGTRLTVV.

This chain connects TRBV6-5 to TRBJ2-7; D gene ambiguous. Germline V CDR1 and CDR2: MNHEY, SVGAGI. This CDR3 contains 16 residues. V was pared by 0 bases and J by 0 bases, with 12 bases between. The CDR3 DNA is TGTGCCAGCAGTTACTCCCGCAGACTTATCTCCTACGAGCAGTACTTC. Translated, it gives CASSYSRRLISYEQYF.

The chain has TRBV6-1 and TRBJ2-7; 7 bases are a match to TRBD2. The germline CDR1 and CDR2 sequences are MNHNS and SASEGT. The CDR3 contains 14 residues. J lost 3 bases, V lost 4 bases, and 6 bases had no gene match. The chain's CDR3 is CASSGRRGSYEQYF. CDR3 DNA: TGTGCCAGCAGTGGGAGGCGGGGGAGCTACGAGCAGTACTTC.